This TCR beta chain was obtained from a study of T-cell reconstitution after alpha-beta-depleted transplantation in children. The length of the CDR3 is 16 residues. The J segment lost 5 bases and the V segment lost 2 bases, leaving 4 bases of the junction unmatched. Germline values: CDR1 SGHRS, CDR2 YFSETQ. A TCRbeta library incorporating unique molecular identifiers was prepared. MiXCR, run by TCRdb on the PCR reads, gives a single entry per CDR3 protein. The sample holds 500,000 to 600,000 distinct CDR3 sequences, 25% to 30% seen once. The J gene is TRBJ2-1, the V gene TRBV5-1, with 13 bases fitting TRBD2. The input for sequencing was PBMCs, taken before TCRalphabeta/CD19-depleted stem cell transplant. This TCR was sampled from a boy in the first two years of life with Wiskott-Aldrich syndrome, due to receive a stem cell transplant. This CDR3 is CASSLLAGGPNNEQFF. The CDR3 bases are TGCGCCAGCAGCTTACTAGCGGGAGGGCCGAACAATGAGCAGTTCTTC.